The clone carrying this T cell receptor (beta chain) was detected a few times. The data originate from a study of blood T cell repertoires in COVID-19. Study details: T cells, B-cell-depleted T cells, or PBMCs provided the cDNA or gDNA that served as material.

As processed by the authors: Reference gene primers were amplified, and this amplification served to estimate nucleated cell counts. Produced via immunoSEQ multiplex PCR; TCRdb's table is partial and in-frame only. V, J and clone size are taken as reported in that table, and D and trimming were inferred from the DNA itself. The table includes 260,000 or so clones, 82% detected once. The CDR3 is made up of 14 amino acids. V shed 4 bases, J shed 6 bases, and the junction held 9 bases outside the gene matches. Germline V lookup: CDR1 SGHKS, CDR2 YYEKEE (reference sequence). The sequence derives from a woman in her 70s with acute or convalescent COVID-19. The sequenced material came from peripheral blood. This chain connects TRBV5-5 to TRBJ1-2; the match to TRBD1 covers 7 bases. The CDR3 nucleotides read TGTGCCAGCAGCCTTAACCCACAGGGGAATGGCTACACCTTC. Protein product: CASSLNPQGNGYTF.